This T cell receptor (beta chain) stems from a study of vaccination effects on CD4 cells after COVID-19. Study summary: The median interval between the second dose and post-vaccine sampling was 72 days.

Regarding this clone: As yet, its antigen is unknown.

Sequencing in the ViraFEST assay came after antigen-specific CD4+ T cells had been expanded with viral peptide pools, which were used to stimulate PBMC. Following culture for about 11 days, CD4+ T cells were isolated. Participants completed two doses of the BNT162b2 or mRNA-1273 vaccine. According to the study, vaccine recipients showed no prior SARS-CoV-2 infection and negative nucleocapsid antibodies. Culturing of 2 million to 2.5 million PBMC per well took place with roughly 10 IU/ml IL-2 and about 9.3 ug/ml peptides. Days 3 and 7 were when half the medium was replaced with IL-2 medium. The data were produced by immunoSEQ multiplex PCR, yet TCRdb's version contains in-frame clones alone and is incomplete. The repertoire holds roughly 56,000 clones, with 73% as singletons. V was shortened by 2 bases and J by 6 bases, with 11 bases between the two germline ends. This CDR3 comprises 14 residues. Germline CDR1 and CDR2: SGHTA and FQGTGA.

The rearrangement uses TRBV7-3 and TRBJ2-1; D is unclear. This receptor was taken from a human donor who received a COVID-19 vaccine. The sequencing here drew on CD4+ T cells from PBMCs cultured with HCoV-229E spike peptides, taken after COVID-19 vaccination. CDR3 protein: CASSLGGWGNEQFF. The CDR3 DNA follows: TGTGCCAGCAGCTTAGGTGGCTGGGGCAATGAGCAGTTCTTC.